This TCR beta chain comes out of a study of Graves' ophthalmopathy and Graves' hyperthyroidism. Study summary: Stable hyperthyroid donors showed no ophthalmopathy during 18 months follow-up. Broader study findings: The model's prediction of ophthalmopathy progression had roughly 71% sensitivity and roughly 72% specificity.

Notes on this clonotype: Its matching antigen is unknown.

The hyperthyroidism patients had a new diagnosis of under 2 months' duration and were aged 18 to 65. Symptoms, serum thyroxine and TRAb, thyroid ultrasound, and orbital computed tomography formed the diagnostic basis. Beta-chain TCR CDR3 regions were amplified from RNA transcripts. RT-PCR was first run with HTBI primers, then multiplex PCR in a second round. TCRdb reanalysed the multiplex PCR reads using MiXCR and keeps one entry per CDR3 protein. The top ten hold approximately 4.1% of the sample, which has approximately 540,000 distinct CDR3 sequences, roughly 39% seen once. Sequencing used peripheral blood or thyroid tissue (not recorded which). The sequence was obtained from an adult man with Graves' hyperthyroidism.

DNA for the CDR3: TGTGCCAGCAGCCTCCGACTAGTTTCCTACAATGAGCAGTTCTTC. Translation gives CASSLRLVSYNEQFF. This chain joins TRBV7-2 and TRBJ2-5; D is perhaps TRBD2 (6 bases). The last part of the DNA fits TRBJ2-1 better; the J call may be wrong. This CDR3 contains 15 residues. Germline CDR1 and CDR2: SGHTA and FQGNSA.